The text below deals with one TCR beta chain. Its antigen is unknown. The CDR3 has 13 amino acids. After removal of 5 bases from V and 4 bases from J, the junction contained 1 base not matched to a gene. The germline V gene encodes CDR1 SGHTA and CDR2 FQGNSA. This PCR relied on a set of 60 Vbeta primers and 13 Jbeta primers. Clones were read by immunoSEQ multiplex PCR, and TCRdb kept only the in-frame ones, dropping some. The data show 200,000 or so clones, roughly 84% seen once. The data were obtained in a study of cytomegalovirus exposure and HLA in healthy donors. Points from the study as a whole: Three of the chains that were CMV-associated were confirmed in vitro to be specific for CMV antigens.

The receptor comes from a man aged 50-60 years in good health and CMV-seronegative. Sequences were obtained from PBMCs. The V and J genes are TRBV7-2 and TRBJ1-3; 8 positions agree with TRBD1. CDR3 sequence: CASSRDRGNTIYF. CDR3 bases: TGTGCCAGCAGCAGGGACAGGGGAAACACCATATATTTT.